This TCR beta chain was recovered during a study of T cell changes during pregnancy in multiple sclerosis. V was clipped by 0 bases and J by 8 bases; unmatched bases: 0. CDR1 and CDR2 from the germline V gene are GTSNPN and SVGIG (reference sequence). CDR3 length equals 12 residues. Only in-frame clones appear in the TCRdb table, and some are missing; sequencing was by immunoSEQ multiplex PCR. The sample lists over 35,000 clones, around 90% occurring once. The sequence derives from a female donor with multiple sclerosis, enrolled in a pregnancy study. The rearrangement uses TRBV30 and TRBJ2-1, with 8 bases matching TRBD1. This sample comprised CD8+ T cells from peripheral blood mononuclear cells, obtained in the first trimester of pregnancy. DNA of the CDR3: TGTGCCTGGAGTGTGACAGGGGATGAGCAGTTCTTC. Protein sequence: CAWSVTGDEQFF.